This T cell receptor (beta chain) was documented in a study of blood T cell repertoires in COVID-19. Study at large: Acute-phase and convalescent COVID-19 samples originated in the United States, Italy and Spain. In each case, the material was cDNA or gDNA derived from T cells, B-cell-depleted T cells, or PBMCs.

Profiled with immunoSEQ multiplex PCR; TCRdb holds only in-frame clones, not every one. The repertoire has a few hundred thousand clones, around nine tenths of them found once; the top ten carry approximately 14%. The CDR3 sequence is 14 residues long. V lost 5 bases to trimming and J lost 8 bases; unmatched junction nucleotides: 6. Germline CDR1 and CDR2: LNHDA and SQIVND (reference sequence). The table lists this clone with a few counts. Sequencing was performed on PBMCs or T cells enriched from blood (not recorded which). The chain carries TRBV19 and TRBJ1-6, with 7 bases fitting TRBD1. The source of this sequence is a woman between 50 and 59 years old with acute COVID-19. CDR3 loop: CASSSSTGYSPLHF. DNA for the CDR3: TGTGCCAGTAGTTCCTCGACAGGGTATTCACCCCTCCACTTT.